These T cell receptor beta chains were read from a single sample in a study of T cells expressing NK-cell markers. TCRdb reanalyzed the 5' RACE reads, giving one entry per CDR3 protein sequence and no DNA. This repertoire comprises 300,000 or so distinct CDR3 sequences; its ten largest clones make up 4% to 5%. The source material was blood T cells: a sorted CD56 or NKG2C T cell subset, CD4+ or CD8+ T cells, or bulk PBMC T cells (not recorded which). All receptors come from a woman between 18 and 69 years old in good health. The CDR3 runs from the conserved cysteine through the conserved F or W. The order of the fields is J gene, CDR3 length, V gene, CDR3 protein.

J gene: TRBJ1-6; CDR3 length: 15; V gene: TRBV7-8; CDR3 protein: CASSLRGLSNSPLHF
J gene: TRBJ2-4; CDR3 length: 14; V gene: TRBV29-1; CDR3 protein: CSVEALGLKNIQYF
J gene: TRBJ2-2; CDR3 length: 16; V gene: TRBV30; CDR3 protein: CALKRFLAGGTGELFF
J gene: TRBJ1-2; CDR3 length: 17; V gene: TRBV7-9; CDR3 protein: CASSPHGGRKEEDGYTF
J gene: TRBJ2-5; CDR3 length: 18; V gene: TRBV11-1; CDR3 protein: CASSLSWTGKTGQETQYF
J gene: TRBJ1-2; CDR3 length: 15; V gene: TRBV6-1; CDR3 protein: CASSPLLRGNYGYTF
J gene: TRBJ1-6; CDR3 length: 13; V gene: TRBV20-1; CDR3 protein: CSAEGSYNSPLHF
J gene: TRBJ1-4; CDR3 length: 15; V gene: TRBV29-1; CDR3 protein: CSVELRRGRGEKLFF
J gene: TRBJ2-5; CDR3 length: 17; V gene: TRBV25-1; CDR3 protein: CASSIGTGGLIQETQYF
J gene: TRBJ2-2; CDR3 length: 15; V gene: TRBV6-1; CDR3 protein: CASSAGSQGTGELFF
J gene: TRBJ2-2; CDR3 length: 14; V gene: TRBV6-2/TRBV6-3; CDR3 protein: CASSHSSNTGELFF
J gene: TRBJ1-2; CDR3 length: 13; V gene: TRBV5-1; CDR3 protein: CASSLEPGYGYTF
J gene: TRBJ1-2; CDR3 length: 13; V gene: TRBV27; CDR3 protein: CASAQNGIGGYTF
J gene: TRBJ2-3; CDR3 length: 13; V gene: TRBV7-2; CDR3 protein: CASSSSLADTQYF
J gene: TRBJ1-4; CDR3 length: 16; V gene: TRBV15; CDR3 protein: CATSPRKQARNEKLFF
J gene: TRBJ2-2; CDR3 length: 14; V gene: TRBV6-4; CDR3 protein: CASSEGLVTGELFF
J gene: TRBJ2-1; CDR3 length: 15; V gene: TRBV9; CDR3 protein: CASSVVEGAGGEQFF
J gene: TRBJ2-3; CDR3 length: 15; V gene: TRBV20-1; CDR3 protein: CSATTGGIPSDTQYF
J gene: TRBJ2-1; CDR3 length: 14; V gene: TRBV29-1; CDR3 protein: CSVEGWVGVNEQFF
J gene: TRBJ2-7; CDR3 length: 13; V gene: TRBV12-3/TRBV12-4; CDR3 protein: CASSEDSYYEQYF
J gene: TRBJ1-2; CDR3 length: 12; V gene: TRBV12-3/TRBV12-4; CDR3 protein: CASSLRVRGYTF
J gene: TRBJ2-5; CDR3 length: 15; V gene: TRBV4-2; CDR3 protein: CASSRPGLAQETQYF
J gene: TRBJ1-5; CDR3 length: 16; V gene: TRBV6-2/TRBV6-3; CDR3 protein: CASGSGTAYSNQPQHF
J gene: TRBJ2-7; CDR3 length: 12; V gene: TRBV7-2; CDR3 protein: CASSWRQGEQYF
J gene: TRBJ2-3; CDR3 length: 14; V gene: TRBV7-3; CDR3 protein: CASSLANKADTQYF
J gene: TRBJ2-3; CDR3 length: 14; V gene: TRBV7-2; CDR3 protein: CASSLAARTDTQYF
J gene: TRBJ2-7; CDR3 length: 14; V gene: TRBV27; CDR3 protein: CASSLTQGLREQYF
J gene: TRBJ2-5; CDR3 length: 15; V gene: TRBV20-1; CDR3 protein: CSAPGAGGFQETQYF
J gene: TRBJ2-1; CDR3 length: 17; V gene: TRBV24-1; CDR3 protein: CATSDLGGRTGFDEQFF
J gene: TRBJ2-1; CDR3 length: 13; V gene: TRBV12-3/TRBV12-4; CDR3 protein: CASSLRGYNEQFF
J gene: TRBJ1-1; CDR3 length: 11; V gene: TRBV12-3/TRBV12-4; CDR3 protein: CASRAFGEDFF
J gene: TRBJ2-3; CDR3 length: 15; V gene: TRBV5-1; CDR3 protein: CASSLEAEYVDTQYF
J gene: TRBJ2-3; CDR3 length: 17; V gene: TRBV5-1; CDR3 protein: CASSLAGETSRTDTQYF
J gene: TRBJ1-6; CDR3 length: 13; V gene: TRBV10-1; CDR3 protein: CASSEQGDSPLHF
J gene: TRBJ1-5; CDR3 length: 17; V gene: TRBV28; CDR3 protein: CASSLGGGGRQDQPQHF
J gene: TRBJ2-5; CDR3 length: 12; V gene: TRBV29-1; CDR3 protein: CSVGGMGETQYF
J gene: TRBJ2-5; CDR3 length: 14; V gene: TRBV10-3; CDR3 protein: CAISAGGDEETQYF
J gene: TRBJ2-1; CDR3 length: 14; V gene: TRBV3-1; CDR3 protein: CASSRTGLGDEQFF
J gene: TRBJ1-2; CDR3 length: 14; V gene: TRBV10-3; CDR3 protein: CAISGTGEGYGYTF
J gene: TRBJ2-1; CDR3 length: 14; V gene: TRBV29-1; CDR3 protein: CSEGTGGPYNEQFF
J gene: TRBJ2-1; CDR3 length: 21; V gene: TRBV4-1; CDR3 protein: CASSQVPRGLAGAFGSNEQFF
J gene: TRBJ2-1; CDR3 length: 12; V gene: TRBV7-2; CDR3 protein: CASSGRANEQFF
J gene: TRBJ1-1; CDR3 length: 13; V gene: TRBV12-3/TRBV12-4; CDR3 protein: CASSLAGLPEAFF